This TCR beta chain comes out of a study of vaccination and CD4 T cells after COVID-19. About the study: Two of the convalescents were Hispanic, and convalescents were six males and four females. Median time from COVID diagnosis to post-COVID sampling was 101 days (35 to 161). Stimuli were overlapping spike peptide pools of SARS-CoV-2 and three common cold coronaviruses (HCoV-NL63, HCoV-OC43, HCoV-229E).

The germline V and J ends were trimmed by 0 bases and 10 bases, with 10 bases remaining between them. CDR1 and CDR2 (germline): MNHEY, SVGAGI. This CDR3 has 13 amino acids. Comments on this clonotype: Its antigen is unidentified.

The treatment was: roughly 10-day PBMC culture with coronavirus spike peptide pools or control peptides (ViraFEST assay). Under the ViraFEST approach, antigen-specific T cells were expanded with peptide pools and TCRs subsequently sequenced. The assay that was used to sequence DNA from cultured CD4+ T cells was the Oncomine TCR Beta short-read assay. Each CDR3 protein gets one entry after TCRdb re-called the PCR reads with MiXCR. This sample has fewer than 20,000 distinct CDR3 sequences; roughly two fifths occur once, and the top ten carry 7.2%. This chain links TRBV6-5 with TRBJ2-1; tentatively, D is TRBD2 (6 bases). This TCR was sampled from a human donor who had recovered from COVID-19. This specimen was CD4+ T cells from blood, cultured in vitro, taken after SARS-CoV-2 vaccination. This chain's CDR3 is CASSYSTGLEQFF. The CDR3 nucleotides read TGTGCCAGCAGTTACTCGACGGGACTCGAGCAGTTCTTC.